What follows are 14 T cell receptor beta chains derived from one specimen sequenced in a study of shared T cell receptors in the human thymus. Assay: immunoSEQ multiplex PCR; the TCRdb copy retains only in-frame clones and omits some. Of some 660,000 clones in the sample, about 87% were seen once. These data also featured in a second study, about human thymus T cells.

Source material: thymocytes. The receptor set was obtained from a boy under three years old with a congenital heart defect.

The chain links TRBV6-6 to TRBJ2-7; the D gene is possibly TRBD1 (6 bases). Germline loops: CDR1 MNHNY, CDR2 SVGAGI (reference sequence). This CDR3 has 15 residues. The V end lost 7 bases, the J end lost 0 bases, and 16 bases lay between the germline ends. The CDR3 is CASTPRQAFSYEQYF. The CDR3 nucleotides are TGTGCCAGCACCCCACGACAGGCATTCTCCTACGAGCAGTACTTC.

CDR3 in amino acids: CASSLTVFKTDTQYF. CDR3 sequence (DNA): TGCGCCAGCAGCCTTACGGTATTTAAGACAGATACGCAGTATTTT. The genes are TRBV4-3 and TRBJ2-3; D is unresolved. Trimming took 4 bases from V and 3 from J, leaving 14 bases between them. This CDR3 contains 15 residues. Germline CDR1 reads LGHNA; CDR2 reads YSLEER.

This chain joins TRBV28 and TRBJ1-6; 12 bases fit TRBD1. The germline V gene has CDR1 MDHEN and CDR2 SYDVKM. This CDR3 is 15 amino acids long. Trimming at V came to 7 bases and at J to 7 bases, leaving 5 bases not matched to a gene. DNA of the CDR3: TGTGCCAGCACCGGGGACAGGGGGCCCAATTCACCCCTCCACTTT. This translates into CASTGDRGPNSPLHF.

The chain couples TRBV7-2 to TRBJ2-1; the match to TRBD2 covers 8 bases. V dropped 1 base and J dropped 0; count of bases not matched to a gene: 11. The CDR3 runs 19 residues. Germline values: CDR1 SGHTA, CDR2 FQGNSA. CDR3 in amino acids: CASSLGSSGSLLSYNEQFF. Written as DNA, the CDR3 is TGTGCCAGCAGCTTAGGGTCGAGCGGGAGCCTCCTCTCCTACAATGAGCAGTTCTTC.

V gene TRBV5-4 combines with J gene TRBJ2-7, with TRBD2 identical over 10 bases. The V and J ends lost 5 bases and 2 bases, in that order; junction bases with no gene match: 4. The CDR3 sequence is 14 residues long. Looked up from germline, CDR1 is SGHNT and CDR2 is YYREEE (reference sequence). In DNA form, the CDR3 reads TGTGCCAGCAGTGGTAGCGGGAGGCCCTACGAGCAGTACTTC. Translating it yields CASSGSGRPYEQYF. Together with reference TRBV5-4 and TRBJ2-7, the CDR3 gives the full variable domain: ETGVTQSPTHLIKTRGQQVTLRCSSQSGHNTVSWYQQALGQGPQFIFQYYREEENGRGNFPPRFSGLQFPNYSSELNVNALELDDSALYLCASSGSGRPYEQYFGPGTRLTVT.

This chain joins TRBV7-4 and TRBJ1-1; 9 nucleotides line up with TRBD1. The CDR3 spans 15 residues. Germline assignment: CDR1 SGHVT and CDR2 SQSDAQ. Losses at the gene ends were 2 bases for V and 2 bases for J; bases not matched to a gene: 3. The CDR3 bases are TGTGCCAGCAGCTTACAGGGACAGGGCAACACTGAAGCTTTCTTT. Protein: CASSLQGQGNTEAFF. Filled out from reference TRBV7-4 and TRBJ1-1, the complete variable domain reads GAGVSQSPRYKVAKRGRDVALRCDSISGHVTLYWYRQTLGQGSEVLTYSQSDAQRDKSGRPSGRFSAERPERSVSTLKIQRTEQGDSAVYLCASSLQGQGNTEAFFGQGTRLTVV.

The gene calls are TRBV5-1 and TRBJ2-7; 12 nucleotides agree with TRBD2. Germline loops: CDR1 SGHRS, CDR2 YFSETQ. V shed 4 bases and J 4 bases; nucleotides not matched to a gene: 9. The CDR3 sequence is 16 residues long. The CDR3 region is CASSTYGLAGKYEQYF. The CDR3, as DNA: TGCGCCAGCAGCACTTACGGACTAGCGGGGAAGTACGAGCAGTACTTC.

V gene TRBV11-2 combines with J gene TRBJ2-5, with no clear D. The CDR3 extends over 14 amino acids. Per germline, CDR1 SGHAT and CDR2 FQNNGV. V was shortened by 0 bases and J by 1 base, with 6 bases between the two germline ends. The CDR3 DNA is TGTGCCAGCAGCTTAGACCGGAGCCAAGAGACCCAGTACTTC. Amino acids: CASSLDRSQETQYF.

This sequence joins TRBV27 and TRBJ1-1; 7 positions agree with TRBD1. The junction had 10 bases not matched to a gene; V was cut back by 3 bases and J by 0 bases. In germline, CDR1 is MNHEY, CDR2 SMNVEV (reference sequence). This CDR3 region has 17 residues. The DNA for the CDR3 is TGTGCCAGCAGTTTGGTCGGACAGGAGGCCATGAACACTGAAGCTTTCTTT. This encodes CASSLVGQEAMNTEAFF.

This chain uses TRBV4-1 with TRBJ2-1, with D possibly TRBD2 on 6 matching bases. CDR3 length: 17 residues. V lost 0 bases to trimming and J lost 8 bases, with 20 bases between them. Germline lookup yields CDR1 MGHRA and CDR2 YSYEKL. The CDR3 sequence: CASSQDLVGLRGHEQFF. The CDR3 DNA follows: TGCGCCAGCAGCCAAGATCTAGTGGGACTGCGGGGCCATGAGCAGTTCTTC.

This rearrangement joins TRBV9 to TRBJ2-6; 8 bases line up with TRBD2. Looked up from germline, CDR1 is SGDLS and CDR2 is YYNGEE. This CDR3 has 16 residues. V lost 3 bases to trimming and J lost 0 bases; unmatched junction nucleotides: 2. The CDR3, as DNA: TGTGCCAGCAGCGCGGGAGGGGGCTCTGGGGCCAACGTCCTGACTTTC. It encodes CASSAGGGSGANVLTF.

V and J are TRBV23-1 and TRBJ2-5; tentative D call: TRBD1 (5 bases). TRBV23-1 is flagged as an ORF with uncertain function. This CDR3 is built from 15 residues. V lost 6 bases to trimming and J lost 2 bases, with 16 bases between them. The chain's CDR3 is CASRLATDRQETQYF. CDR3 sequence (DNA): TGCGCCAGCAGATTGGCGACAGACAGACAAGAGACCCAGTACTTC.

The chain links TRBV5-5 to TRBJ2-7; possible D gene TRBD1, 5 bases. V was clipped by 2 bases and J by 2 bases, with 14 bases between them. The CDR3 has 15 amino acids. CDR1 is SGHKS and CDR2 is YYEKEE in the germline V gene (reference sequence). The CDR3 coding sequence is TGTGCCAGCAGCTTACCGACAGATAAAACCTACGAGCAGTACTTC. Amino acids: CASSLPTDKTYEQYF.

Remarks on this clone: Within the sample, other DNA sequences also encode this same CDR3. The chain joins TRBV28 to TRBJ2-7; 11 bases are shared with TRBD2. Looked up from germline, CDR1 is MDHEN and CDR2 is SYDVKM. Trimming removed 10 bases from V and 1 base from J; junction bases left unmatched: 3. The CDR3 covers 13 residues. The CDR3 nucleotides are TGTGCCACTCGGACTAGCGGGTCCTACGAGCAGTACTTC. It codes for CATRTSGSYEQYF.